This TCR beta chain was documented in a study of CD8 T cells in ankylosing spondylitis. Study-level points and caveats: In the blood and synovial fluid of reactive arthritis, some motif variants had been previously reported. Reports say disease-linked clones showed up significantly more in matched ankylosing spondylitis synovial fluid. Seemingly characteristic of ankylosing spondylitis blood was a TCR beta motif consisting of about 8 highly homologous variants.

This clonotype was seen a handful of times. Antigen unknown. Per germline, CDR1 DFQATT and CDR2 SNEGSKA (reference sequence). The V gene end was trimmed by 2 bases and the J gene end by 4 bases; junction bases not matched to a gene: 10. The CDR3 runs to 17 residues. One entry per CDR3 protein, called by TCRdb with MiXCR from the 5' RACE reads. The table shows approximately 240,000 distinct CDR3 sequences, with 24% occurring only once. The V call is TRBV20-1, the J call TRBJ2-1, with 11 bases fitting TRBD2. This receptor was taken from a male donor with ankylosing spondylitis or in good health (not recorded which). The specimen sequenced was blood, either unsorted or a sorted T cell fraction (not recorded which). The CDR3 here is CSARPYIAGGKYNEQFF. The CDR3 nucleotides read TGCAGTGCTAGACCATATATAGCGGGGGGGAAGTACAATGAGCAGTTCTTC.